This section outlines one T cell receptor beta chain sequence together with its context. Its antigen has not been determined. No base qualities exist here, and no much larger clone lies one base off it. From the germline V gene, CDR1 is LGHNA and CDR2 is YSLEER. Including cysteine and phenylalanine, the CDR3 has 16 amino acids. Just the 48-base CDR3 DNA is kept, in frame starting at base 1. Clipping removes 0 bases from V and 9 bases from J, with 7 as the unmatched junction base count. This entry is derived from a study of T cell responses to AZD1222 COVID-19 vaccine (dated by TCRdb to the early 2020s). Regarding the research as a whole: A total of about 250 trial participants underwent TCR sequencing, of whom approximately 200 had received two doses of AZD1222 and some 25 had received two doses of the MenACWY control vaccine. Trial participants were enrolled by age into 18-55, 56-69 and 70-plus year subgroups, with around 150, 28 and 57 TCR-sequenced participants respectively.

The sample's time point label, in plain terms: about 28 days (+/-7) after the second vaccine dose. AZD1222 recipients given second doses at about 4 weeks or at about 12 weeks were pooled, since spike-specific TCR depth and breadth were not found to differ between the two schedules. Vaccinee samples came from UK trials COV001 and COV002, including a single-blind randomized controlled phase 2/3 trial of AZD1222 (ChAdOx1 nCoV-19) in healthy adults. For TCRbeta chain sequencing, PBMC samples from trial participants were taken at day 0 and at day 28 after the second dose. Overall study results and their limits: Spike-specific TCR breadth and depth rose significantly after two AZD1222 doses compared with day 0 and with MenACWY recipients. Nearly half of unique spike-specific TCRs reportedly recognized epitopes outside regions mutated in the B.1.351 and B.1.1.7 variants. Conclusions about previously exposed vaccinees are limited, since just six or seven AZD1222 recipients were seropositive for SARS-CoV-2 at baseline. The whole spike protein was spanned by vaccine-associated CD4 TCRs, and dominant responses were seen in regions 160-218 and 743-854. Participants were mostly white British, with more females than males. The authors suggested clonal diversity may have been underestimated. The 56-69-year group was small, and its depth increase did not reach significance, likely because of low power. Because no day 14 peak-response samples were available, the repertoires could be characterized only after the peak T cell response.

The CDR3 regions of human TCRbeta chains were analyzed by immunosequencing. The study's processing was this. Repertoire TCRs were checked for matches against a reference library of SARS-CoV-2-specific TCRs that had been generated using the MIRA antigen-specificity platform. Breadth was defined as the fraction of unique TCRs that were SARS-CoV-2-associated, and depth was defined as the fraction of total T cells that were SARS-CoV-2-associated. Each spike-specific TCR was assigned to its reactive spike region and to a CD4 or CD8 class using the MIRA data. Log10-transformed breadth and depth values were compared by one-way ANOVA with Sidak's multiple comparisons tests. Not all clones reach the TCRdb copy of this immuneACCESS table, which keeps in-frame sequences only. Checked studies attribute under half of the gap to unresolved V genes and leave the rest unexplained. That table furnishes V, J and clone size, whereas the DNA furnished D and trimming. This sample gives more than 110,000 clones in total; around 93% of them show up just once. Of the sample, about 3.7% falls within the top ten clones.

This receptor was identified in an adult who received the AZD1222 COVID-19 vaccine. This chain joins TRBV4-3 to TRBJ1-6; 8 bases in the junction line up with TRBD1. Sequencing used peripheral blood, obtained 28 days after the second AZD1222 dose. The CDR3 loop reads CASSQDVDRGGSPLHF. The nucleotide sequence is TGCGCCAGCAGCCAAGATGTCGACAGGGGCGGTTCACCCCTCCACTTT.